This T cell receptor beta chain is from a study of OX40 agonist ivuxolimab in advanced cancers. This clone has a single count. The CDR3 has 12 amino acids. Germline loops: CDR1 MNHNY, CDR2 SVGAGI (reference sequence). The V end was cut by 0 bases, the J end by 2 bases, with 2 bases between. The assay was immunoSEQ multiplex PCR, and TCRdb's table has in-frame clones only and misses some. The sample has about 14,000 clones; roughly 84% are singletons. The receptor was isolated from an adult with an advanced solid tumor such as melanoma, head and neck, liver or kidney cancer. The gene calls are TRBV6-6 and TRBJ2-7, with D uncertain. The source was CD4+ or CD8+ T cells sorted from blood, collected in a trial of the OX40 agonist ivuxolimab. CDR3 protein: CASSYSAYEQYF. As DNA, the CDR3 is TGTGCCAGCAGTTACTCGGCCTACGAGCAGTACTTC.